This record looks at one TCR beta chain sequence and its context. The antigen is not known. This may come from a read error, since a much larger clone is one base off. Germline CDR1 reads SEHNR; CDR2 reads FQNEAQ (reference sequence). There are 15 residues in the CDR3. Investigators took roughly 10 milliliters of peripheral blood from every donor. It was with a sample-barcoded 5' primer and a J-beta primer mix that a second PCR of roughly 7 to 12 cycles was run. Sequencing of every sample gave 2.5 million or more CDR3-containing paired-end reads. Each CDR3 protein is one row after TCRdb ran MiXCR on the 5' RACE reads. Among some 790,000 distinct CDR3 sequences listed, 29% were seen once. The data belong to a study of blood T cells in healthy people across ages. General study findings and limits: While age rose, TCR beta diversity per million T cells dropped in a roughly linear way.

The source is a woman of 80 years or more in good health. The chain recombines TRBV7-9 with TRBJ1-5; D gene uncertain. Sequenced input: blood. The CDR3 DNA is TGTACCAGCAGCTTGGTGGGCGCGAGCAATCAGCCCCAGCATTTT. It encodes CTSSLVGASNQPQHF.